The present entry profiles one TCR beta chain with its context. This clone was recorded once. Which antigen it targets is not known. Per-nucleotide qualities are absent, and no much larger clonotype sits a single base away. The sample comes from a study of blood T cell repertoires in COVID-19 (TCRdb year 2020). Study-level background: The collaborator samples originated in the United States, Italy and Spain and spanned the acute and convalescent phases of COVID-19. The repertoires were released in a freely available public database meant as a resource for research on the immune response to SARS-CoV-2. A de-identified subject ID, COVID-19 status, age in years and sex were almost always included in the sample metadata. Deeply sampled blood TCRbeta repertoires from subjects exposed to, actively infected with, or recovered from COVID-19 were included in the dataset. The material from the prospective study consisted of cDNA or gDNA derived from T cells, B-cell-depleted T cells, or PBMCs. Where available, HLA class I and class II types were taken from metadata supplied by the sample provider and were not determined by assay-based typing. Samples came from the ongoing ImmuneRACE study (first 160 participants) plus 1,254 subjects from 6 global collaborators.

V is shortened by 1 base, J by 6 bases, and the region joining them spans 5 bases. According to the germline V gene, CDR1 reads SGHAT and CDR2 reads FQNNGV. Counted from cysteine to phenylalanine, this CDR3 has 12 amino acids. Kept here is only the CDR3 DNA, which spans 36 bases and is read in frame from base 1. Overall results and qualifications from the work: Clinical and demographic metadata were provided uncurated, with the amount varying by source and participant.

TCRbeta CDR3 regions were amplified from genomic DNA by means of the immunoSEQ Assay, a bias-controlled multiplex PCR. In the original analysis: Nucleated cell counts per sample were estimated from amplification of reference gene primers within the assay. Sequence reads were collapsed and filtered to measure the absolute abundance of every unique TCRbeta CDR3 rearrangement. For each sample, productive Simpson clonality was calculated by taking the square root of Simpson's diversity index across productive rearrangements. The table comes from immuneACCESS by way of TCRdb, which keeps in-frame sequences with V and J called. Part of the clones is missing from these tables; in studies checked, under half for an unresolved V gene and the rest for unknown reasons. That table furnishes V, J and clone size, whereas the DNA furnished D and trimming. This sample comprises around 75,000 clones, about 85% of them detected only once. Together, the top ten hold about 4% of the sample.

Whole blood was collected in K2EDTA tubes by collaborating institutions according to the institutions' own protocols. For TCRbeta analysis, collaborator samples were shipped as frozen whole blood, as isolated PBMCs, or as DNA extracted from either sample type. The receptor was isolated from a man aged 65 to 79 with active COVID-19. The chain links TRBV11-2 with TRBJ2-3; the D gene remains uncertain. The sequenced sample consisted of peripheral blood. The nucleotides are TGTGCCAGCAGCTTAGCCGGGGATACGCAGTATTTT. This is translated as CASSLAGDTQYF.